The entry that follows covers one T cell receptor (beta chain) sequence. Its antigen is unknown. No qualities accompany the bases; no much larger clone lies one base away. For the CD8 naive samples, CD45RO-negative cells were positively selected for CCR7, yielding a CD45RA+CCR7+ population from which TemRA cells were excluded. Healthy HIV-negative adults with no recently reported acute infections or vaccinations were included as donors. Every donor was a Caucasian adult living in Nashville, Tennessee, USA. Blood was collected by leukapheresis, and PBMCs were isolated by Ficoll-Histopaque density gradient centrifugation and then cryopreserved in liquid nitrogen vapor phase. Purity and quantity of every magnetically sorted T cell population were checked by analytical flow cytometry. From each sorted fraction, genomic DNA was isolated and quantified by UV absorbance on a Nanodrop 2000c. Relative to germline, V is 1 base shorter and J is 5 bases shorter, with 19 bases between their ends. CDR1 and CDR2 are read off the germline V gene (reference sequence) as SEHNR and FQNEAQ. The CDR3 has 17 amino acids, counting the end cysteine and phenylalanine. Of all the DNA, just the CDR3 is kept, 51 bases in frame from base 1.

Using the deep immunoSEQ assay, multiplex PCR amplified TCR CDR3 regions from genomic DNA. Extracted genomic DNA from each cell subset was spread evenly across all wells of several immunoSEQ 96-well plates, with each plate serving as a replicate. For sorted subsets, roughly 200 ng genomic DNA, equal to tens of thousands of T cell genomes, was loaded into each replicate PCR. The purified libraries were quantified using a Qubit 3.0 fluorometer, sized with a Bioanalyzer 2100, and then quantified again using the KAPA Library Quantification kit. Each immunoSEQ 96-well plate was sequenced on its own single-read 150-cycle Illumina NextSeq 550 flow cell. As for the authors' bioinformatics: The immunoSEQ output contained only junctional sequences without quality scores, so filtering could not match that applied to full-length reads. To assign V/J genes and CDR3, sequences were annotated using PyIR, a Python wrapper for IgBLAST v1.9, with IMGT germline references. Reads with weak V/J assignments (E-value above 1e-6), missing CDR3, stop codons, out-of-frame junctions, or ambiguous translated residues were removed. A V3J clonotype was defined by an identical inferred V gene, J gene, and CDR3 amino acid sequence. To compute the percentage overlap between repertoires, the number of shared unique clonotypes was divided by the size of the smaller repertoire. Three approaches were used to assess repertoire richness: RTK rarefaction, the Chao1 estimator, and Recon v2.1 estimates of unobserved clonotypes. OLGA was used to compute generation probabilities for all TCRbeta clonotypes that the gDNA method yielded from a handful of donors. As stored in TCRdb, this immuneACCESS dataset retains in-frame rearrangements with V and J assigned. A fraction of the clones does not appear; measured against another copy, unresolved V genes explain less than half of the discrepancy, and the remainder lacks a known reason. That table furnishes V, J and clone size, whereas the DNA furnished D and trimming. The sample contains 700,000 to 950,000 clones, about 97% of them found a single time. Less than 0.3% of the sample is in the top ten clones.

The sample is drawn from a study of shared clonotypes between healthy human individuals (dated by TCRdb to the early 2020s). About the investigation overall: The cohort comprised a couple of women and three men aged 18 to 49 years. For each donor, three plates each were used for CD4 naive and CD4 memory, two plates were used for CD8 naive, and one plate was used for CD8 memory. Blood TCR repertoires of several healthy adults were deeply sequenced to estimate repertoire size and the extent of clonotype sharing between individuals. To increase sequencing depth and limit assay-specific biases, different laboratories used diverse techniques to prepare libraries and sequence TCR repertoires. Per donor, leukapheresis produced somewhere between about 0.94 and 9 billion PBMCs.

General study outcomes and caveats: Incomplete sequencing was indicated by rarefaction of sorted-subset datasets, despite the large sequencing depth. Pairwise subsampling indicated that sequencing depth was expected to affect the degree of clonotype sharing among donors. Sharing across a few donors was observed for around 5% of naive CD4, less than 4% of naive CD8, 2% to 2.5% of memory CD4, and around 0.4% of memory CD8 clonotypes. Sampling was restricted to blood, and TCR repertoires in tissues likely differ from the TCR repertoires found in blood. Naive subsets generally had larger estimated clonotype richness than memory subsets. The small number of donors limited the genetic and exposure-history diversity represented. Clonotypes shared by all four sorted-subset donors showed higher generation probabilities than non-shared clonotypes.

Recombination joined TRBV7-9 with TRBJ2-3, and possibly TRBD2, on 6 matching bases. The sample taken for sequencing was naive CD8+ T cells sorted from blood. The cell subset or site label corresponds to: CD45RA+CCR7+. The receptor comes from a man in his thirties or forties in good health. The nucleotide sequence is TGTGCCAGCAGCTTAGAGGGTTTGCGGGACGCCGGAGATACGCAGTATTTT. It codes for CASSLEGLRDAGDTQYF.